The 6 T cell receptor beta chains below all came from one sample that was sequenced in a study of OX40 agonist ivuxolimab in advanced cancers. Some clones are missing from TCRdb's copy, which holds only in-frame ones; the method was immunoSEQ multiplex PCR. The sample records 75,000 to 100,000 clones, about 89% being singletons. Sequences were derived from CD4+ or CD8+ T cells sorted from blood, sampled in a trial of the OX40 agonist ivuxolimab. These receptors originate from an adult with an advanced solid tumor such as melanoma, head and neck, liver or kidney cancer.

The V and J genes are TRBV28 and TRBJ1-5; D is undetermined. The CDR3 loop spans 14 amino acids. Germline CDR1 and CDR2: MDHEN and SYDVKM. Trimming shortened V by 1 base and J by 2 bases, and 6 bases separated the two germline ends. CDR3 region: CASSLSIGNQPQHF. The CDR3 nucleotides read TGTGCCAGCAGTTTATCGATCGGCAATCAGCCCCAGCATTTT.

The genes are TRBV9 and TRBJ2-3; TRBD2 agrees at 8 bases. There are 16 residues in the CDR3. V shed 4 bases and J 2 bases; nucleotides not matched to a gene: 9. Germline V gene lookup returns CDR1 SGDLS and CDR2 YYNGEE. CDR3 residues: CASSRSLRGVTDTQYF. The CDR3 DNA follows: TGTGCCAGCAGCAGATCATTGCGGGGGGTCACAGATACGCAGTATTTT.

This sequence joins TRBV18 and TRBJ2-1; 7 nucleotides match TRBD1. J lost 3 bases, V lost 8 bases, and 4 bases had no gene match. CDR1 KGHSH and CDR2 LQKENI come from the germline V gene. This CDR3 spans 13 amino acids. As DNA, the CDR3 is TGTGCCAGCCGACAGGGAGTCTACAATGAGCAGTTCTTC. It encodes CASRQGVYNEQFF.

The rearrangement uses TRBV10-1 and TRBJ2-7; 9 bases are a match to TRBD2. The CDR3 is 16 residues long. The germline CDR1 and CDR2 sequences are WNHNN and SYGVQD (reference sequence). Losses at the gene ends were 7 bases for V and 4 bases for J; bases not matched to a gene: 14. DNA for the CDR3: TGCGCCAGCACAGAAGGTGCAGTAGCGGGGGCGTACGAGCAGTACTTC. Amino acids: CASTEGAVAGAYEQYF.

This clone was counted once. Other DNA variants within this sample encode the same CDR3. The rearrangement uses TRBV6-5 and TRBJ1-1, with a tentative D call TRBD1 (5 bases). Germline values: CDR1 MNHEY, CDR2 SVGAGI. V dropped 2 bases and J dropped 1 base, with 5 bases sitting between them. The CDR3 sequence is 13 residues long. CDR3 DNA: TGTGCCAGCAGTTACGGACAGAACACTGAAGCTTTCTTT. This translates into CASSYGQNTEAFF.

The chain uses TRBV4-2 and TRBJ2-1, with 8 bases lining up with TRBD2. CDR1 is LGHNA, CDR2 YNFKEQ, per germline. V shed 7 bases, J shed 0 bases, and the junction held 11 bases outside the gene matches. The CDR3 spans 17 residues. CDR3 coding DNA: TGTGCCAGCACCCTGACGGGGGGGCGAAACTCCTACAATGAGCAGTTCTTC. Protein sequence: CASTLTGGRNSYNEQFF.